Below, one TCR beta chain is given with its context. The target antigen is unknown. Everyone who gave samples was a healthy Caucasian. The length of the CDR3 is 11 residues. V was shortened by 7 bases and J by 5 bases, with 9 bases between the two germline ends. Germline V gene sequence: CDR1 SQVTM, CDR2 ANQGSEA. The sample comes from a study of identical twins. The study, taken as a whole, reports: It was possible that invariant MAIT and iNKT cells partly confounded the zero-insertion analyses. Twins' surplus sharing was weaker for beta out-of-frame sequences.

One entry per CDR3 protein results from TCRdb running MiXCR on the 5' RACE reads. The sample shows some 1,600,000 distinct CDR3 sequences, around a third of them seen only once. This TCR was recovered from a newborn girl in good health. V and J are TRBV29-1 and TRBJ2-1; D assignment may be TRBD1 or TRBD2 (6 bases each). The specimen sequenced was cord blood. The CDR3 region has the DNA TGCAGCGGGAGGGGGGACAATGAGCAGTTCTTC. It yields the protein CSGRGDNEQFF.